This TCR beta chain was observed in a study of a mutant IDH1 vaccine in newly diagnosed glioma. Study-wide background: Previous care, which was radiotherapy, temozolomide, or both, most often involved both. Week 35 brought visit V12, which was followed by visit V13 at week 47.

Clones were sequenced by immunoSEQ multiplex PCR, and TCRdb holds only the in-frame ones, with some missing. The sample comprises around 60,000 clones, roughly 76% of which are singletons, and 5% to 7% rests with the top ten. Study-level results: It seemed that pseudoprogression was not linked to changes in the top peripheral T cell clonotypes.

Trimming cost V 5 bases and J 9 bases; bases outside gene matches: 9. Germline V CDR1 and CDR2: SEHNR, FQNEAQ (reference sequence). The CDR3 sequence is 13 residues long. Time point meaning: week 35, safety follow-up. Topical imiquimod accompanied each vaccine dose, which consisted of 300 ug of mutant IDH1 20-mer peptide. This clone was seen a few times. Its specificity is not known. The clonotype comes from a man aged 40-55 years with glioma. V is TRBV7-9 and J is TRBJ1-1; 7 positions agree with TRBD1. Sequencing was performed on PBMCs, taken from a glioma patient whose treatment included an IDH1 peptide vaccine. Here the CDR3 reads CASSLTMGQQAFF. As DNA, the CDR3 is TGTGCCAGCAGCCTCACTATGGGACAGCAAGCTTTCTTT.